This entry lists 19 T cell receptor beta chains sequenced from one sample in a study of cytomegalovirus exposure and HLA in healthy donors (dated by TCRdb to between 2016 and 2019). Receptor amplification or capture employed the immunoSEQ multiplex PCR assay. For the multiplex PCR, a mixture combining 60 forward primers for TCR Vbeta segments and 13 reverse primers for TCR Jbeta segments was used. TCRdb obtained this table from immuneACCESS and retained in-frame rearrangements with V and J assigned. These tables miss some clones; where compared with another copy, unresolved V genes account for less than half of the shortfall, and the remainder is unexplained. In this sample's table one finds about 72,000 clones. The leading ten clones occupy approximately 4.5% of the sample. Source material: PBMCs. These receptors were taken from a woman aged 40 to 49 in good health and CMV-seropositive.

The rearrangement uses TRBV7-9 and TRBJ1-1; D might be TRBD1 (5 bases). The CDR3 length is 13 residues. The germline V gene has CDR1 SEHNR and CDR2 FQNEAQ (reference sequence). The ends were cut back, 7 bases at V and 2 bases at J, with 11 bases in the middle. As DNA, the CDR3 is TGTGCCAGCACCATGACAGAAAACACTGAAGCTTTCTTT. It translates to CASTMTENTEAFF. The full variable domain, in which reference TRBV7-9 and TRBJ1-1 provide the parts outside the CDR3, is DTGVSQNPRHKITKRGQNVTFRCDPISEHNRLYWYRQTLGQGPEFLTYFQNEAQLEKSRLLSDRFSAERPKGSFSTLEIQRTEQGDSAMYLCASTMTENTEAFFGQGTRLTVV.

This chain uses TRBV4-2 with TRBJ2-7, with D unclear. V lost 4 bases and J 6 bases, leaving 16 bases between the germline ends. Germline CDR1 and CDR2: LGHNA and YNFKEQ. This CDR3 is 14 amino acids long. The CDR3 protein is CASSLGRAGREQYF. For the CDR3, the DNA is TGTGCCAGCAGCCTAGGTAGAGCAGGTCGCGAGCAGTACTTC.

The rearrangement joins TRBV25-1 to TRBJ2-7; 9 bases align to TRBD1. CDR1 and CDR2 from the germline V gene are MGHDK and SYGVNS. The junction had 13 bases not matched to a gene; V was cut back by 6 bases and J by 4 bases. The CDR3 contains 16 residues. The CDR3 DNA is TGTGCCAGCAGCGCTACAGGGGGCGGTGGGAGTTACGAGCAGTACTTC. This sequence encodes CASSATGGGGSYEQYF.

V is TRBV5-4 and J is TRBJ2-5, with D maybe TRBD1 (6 bases). Trimming left V 2 bases short and J 1 base short, with 15 bases between. This CDR3 is 16 amino acids long. The germline V gene encodes CDR1 SGHNT and CDR2 YYREEE (reference sequence). CDR3 sequence: CASSFMGHKSQETQYF. CDR3 coding DNA: TGTGCCAGCAGCTTTATGGGACACAAATCCCAAGAGACCCAGTACTTC.

The chain employs TRBV28 and TRBJ2-2, with 10 bases that match TRBD2. Germline V lookup: CDR1 MDHEN, CDR2 SYDVKM. CDR3 length: 18 amino acids. Trimming cost V 2 bases and J 6 bases; bases outside gene matches: 12. CDR3 amino acids: CASSLPQSLAGVPGELFF. As DNA, the CDR3 is TGTGCCAGCAGTTTACCCCAATCCCTAGCGGGAGTCCCCGGGGAGCTGTTTTTT.

The rearrangement links TRBV7-6 to TRBJ2-1, with 7 bases identical to TRBD2. The junction had 9 bases not matched to a gene; V was cut back by 4 bases and J by 9 bases. The CDR3 covers 14 residues. Looked up from germline, CDR1 is SGHVS and CDR2 is FNYEAQ. CDR3 bases: TGTGCCAGCAGCTCGAAGACTAGCTCCCGTGAGCAGTTCTTC. Its protein is CASSSKTSSREQFF.

The chain uses TRBV5-1 and TRBJ2-1; the D is unclear. The germline V and J ends were trimmed by 0 bases and 0 bases, with 7 bases remaining between them. There are 15 residues in the CDR3. CDR1 SGHRS and CDR2 YFSETQ come from the germline V gene. The CDR3 protein is CASSLGLSSYNEQFF. CDR3 DNA: TGCGCCAGCAGCTTGGGCCTGAGCTCCTACAATGAGCAGTTCTTC.

The chain is built from TRBV6-5 and TRBJ1-1, with D possibly matching TRBD1 (6 bases). Germline CDR1 reads MNHEY; CDR2 reads SVGAGI. The CDR3 length is 14 residues. Between the trimmed V and J ends, which lost 5 bases and 10 bases, there was a span of 20 bases. The CDR3, as DNA: TGTGCCAGCAGTCAGAGCAACAGGGCACTCGTAGCTTTCTTT. Protein product: CASSQSNRALVAFF.

The CDR3 nucleotides are TGTGCCAGCAGCTTAGCTGCGGACTCCTACGAGCAGTACTTC. Translating it yields CASSLAADSYEQYF. V and J are TRBV7-2 and TRBJ2-7; D uncertain. Germline V gene lookup returns CDR1 SGHTA and CDR2 FQGNSA. This CDR3 spans 14 amino acids. The ends were cut back, 0 bases at V and 0 bases at J, with 6 bases in the middle.

J is TRBJ2-5 and V is TRBV2; D gene unclear. The V gene's germline CDR1 is SNHLY and CDR2 FYNNEI. The CDR3 has 11 amino acids. V lost 5 bases to trimming and J lost 5 bases, with 6 bases between them. The DNA for the CDR3 is TGTGCCAGCAGTTCGCGGGAGACCCAGTACTTC. Its protein is CASSSRETQYF.

This chain joins TRBV29-1 and TRBJ1-1; maybe TRBD1 (6 bases). The V gene's germline CDR1 is SQVTM and CDR2 ANQGSEA. The V end was cut by 6 bases, the J end by 4 bases, with 18 bases between. The length of the CDR3 is 14 residues. The CDR3 region is CSVTLRGPGTEAFF. The CDR3 DNA reads as TGCAGCGTGACCCTGCGGGGGCCCGGCACTGAAGCTTTCTTT.

The genes are TRBV28 and TRBJ1-4; 12 positions match TRBD1. The V and J ends lost 5 bases and 6 bases, in that order; junction bases with no gene match: 13. The CDR3 extends over 18 amino acids. Germline V CDR1 and CDR2: MDHEN, SYDVKM. The CDR3: CASSHAGTGGLGDEKLFF. The CDR3 region has the DNA TGTGCCAGCAGTCACGCGGGGACAGGGGGCTTAGGAGATGAAAAACTGTTTTTT.

The rearrangement joins TRBV5-5 to TRBJ2-1; the D gene is possibly TRBD2 (7 bases). The germline V gene has CDR1 SGHKS and CDR2 YYEKEE (reference sequence). The germline V and J ends were trimmed by 1 base and 10 bases, with 15 bases remaining between them. The CDR3 is 14 residues long. The CDR3 loop reads CASSLQNREGEQFF. CDR3 nucleotide sequence: TGTGCCAGCAGCTTGCAGAACAGGGAGGGAGAGCAGTTCTTC.

The chain couples TRBV4-2 to TRBJ2-5; no clear D. The germline gives CDR1 LGHNA, CDR2 YNFKEQ. With 1 base removed from V and 5 bases from J, the gap between germline ends came to 8 bases. This CDR3 spans 13 amino acids. The CDR3 loop reads CASSQGLRETQYF. CDR3 sequence (DNA): TGTGCCAGCAGCCAAGGCCTCCGGGAGACCCAGTACTTC.

This chain uses TRBV6-5 with TRBJ2-5, with TRBD1 matching over 9 bases. Germline V gene sequence: CDR1 MNHEY, CDR2 SVGAGI. V shed 6 bases, J shed 4 bases, and the junction held 3 bases outside the gene matches. The CDR3 has 13 amino acids. In DNA, the CDR3 is TGTGCCAGCAGAACAGGGGGCATAGAGACCCAGTACTTC. Translation: CASRTGGIETQYF.

The chain combines TRBV6-4 with TRBJ2-1; 8 bases fit TRBD2. The CDR3 spans 16 residues. The V gene end was trimmed by 5 bases and the J gene end by 1 base; junction bases not matched to a gene: 7. Germline CDR1 reads MRHNA; CDR2 reads SNTAGT. CDR3 residues: CASSRAGEGSYNEQFF. Here the CDR3 DNA reads TGTGCCAGCAGTAGAGCGGGAGAAGGGTCCTACAATGAGCAGTTCTTC.

A note on this clone: Other DNA sequences in this specimen translate into the identical CDR3. DNA of the CDR3: TGTGCCAGCAGTGACTCCGGTTCCTCTGGGGCCAACGTCCTGACTTTC. Translating it yields CASSDSGSSGANVLTF. The chain is built from TRBV6-4 and TRBJ2-6; D remains unclear. This CDR3 spans 16 amino acids. Germline V gene sequence: CDR1 MRHNA, CDR2 SNTAGT. Trimming took 0 bases from V and 0 from J, leaving 6 bases between them.

The chain uses TRBV18 and TRBJ1-4; 8 bases line up with TRBD1. The CDR3 consists of 14 residues. Germline lookup yields CDR1 KGHSH and CDR2 LQKENI. With 4 bases clipped from V and 6 bases from J, the junction kept 4 bases outside the gene matches. The CDR3 sequence: CASSLDRDDEKLFF. The CDR3 bases are TGTGCCAGCTCACTGGACAGGGACGATGAAAAACTGTTTTTT. The complete variable domain, with remaining parts taken from reference TRBV18 and TRBJ1-4, reads NAGVMQNPRHLVRRRGQEARLRCSPMKGHSHVYWYRQLPEEGLKFMVYLQKENIIDESGMPKERFSAEFPKEGPSILRIQQVVRGDSAAYFCASSLDRDDEKLFFGSGTQLSVL.

V is TRBV19 and J is TRBJ2-1; 9 nucleotides line up with TRBD2. CDR1 LNHDA and CDR2 SQIVND come from the germline V gene (reference sequence). The ends lost 3 bases at V and 6 bases at J; junction bases unmatched: 9. This CDR3 is built from 16 residues. DNA for the CDR3: TGTGCCAGTAGTATTCCCCTCTCTAGCGGGGCCAATGAGCAGTTCTTC. Translation gives CASSIPLSSGANEQFF.